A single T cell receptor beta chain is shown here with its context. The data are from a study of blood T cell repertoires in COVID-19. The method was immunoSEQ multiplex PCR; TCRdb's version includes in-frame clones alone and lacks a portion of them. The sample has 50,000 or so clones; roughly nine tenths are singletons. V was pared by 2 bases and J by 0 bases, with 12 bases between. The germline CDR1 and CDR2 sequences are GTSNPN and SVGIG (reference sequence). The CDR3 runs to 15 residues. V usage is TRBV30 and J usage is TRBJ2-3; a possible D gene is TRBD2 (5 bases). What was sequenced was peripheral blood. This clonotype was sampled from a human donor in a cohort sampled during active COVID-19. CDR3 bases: TGTGCCTGGAGTACCTTAGCGACTAGCACAGATACGCAGTATTTT. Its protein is CAWSTLATSTDTQYF.